Listed below are T cell receptor beta chains from one sample, sequenced in a study of cytotoxic CD8 clonotypes in ibrutinib-treated CLL. The protocol was immunoSEQ multiplex PCR, while the TCRdb copy is restricted to in-frame clones and leaves out a portion. This table holds about 200,000 clones, about 75% found once. The material sequenced was PBMCs, taken after 12 months of ibrutinib treatment. These receptors came from a human donor with chronic lymphocytic leukemia. Both conserved end residues are part of each CDR3. Each record gives: clone size, D gene, CDR3 length, V gene, J gene, CDR3 DNA, CDR3 protein. The D gene is left open where the match is weak. Size is omitted from some rows. Given values are once, few, many or a class for expanded clones.

NA	TRBD1	13	TRBV7-3	TRBJ1-2	TGTGCCAGCAGCGGTTGGGACAGTTATGGCTACACCTTC	CASSGWDSYGYTF
few	NA	15	TRBV7-9	TRBJ2-1	TGTGCCAGCAGCTTAGCGGCCGACCTTTACAATGAGCAGTTCTTC	CASSLAADLYNEQFF
NA	NA	16	TRBV4-1	TRBJ1-2	TGCGCCAGCAGCCAAGATCAACAGGGCCCTAACTATGGCTACACCTTC	CASSQDQQGPNYGYTF
NA	TRBD1	12	TRBV29-1	TRBJ1-1	TGCAGCTTCGACAGGGCGAACACTGAAGCTTTCTTT	CSFDRANTEAFF
few	NA	15	TRBV5-4	TRBJ2-5	TGTGCCAGCAGCTTTGGCTCAGGGATTTCGGAGACCCAGTACTTC	CASSFGSGISETQYF
few	TRBD1	18	TRBV30	TRBJ2-6	TGTGCCTGGAGGCCCAGGACAGGCACAAAAACTGGGGCCAACGTCCTGACTTTC	CAWRPRTGTKTGANVLTF
NA	NA	14	TRBV7-2	TRBJ1-5	TGTGCCAGCAGCTCTAAATCCAGAGATCAGCCCCAGCATTTT	CASSSKSRDQPQHF
NA	NA	12	TRBV7-3	TRBJ2-2	TGTGCCAGCAGCCTACAACCCGAGGAGCTGTTTTTT	CASSLQPEELFF
few	NA	14	TRBV6-5	TRBJ1-1	TGTGCCAGCAGTTACGGGAGGGGTGGCACTGAAGCTTTCTTT	CASSYGRGGTEAFF
many	NA	15	TRBV19	TRBJ1-5	TGTGCCAGTAGGCAGGGGCACTATTTCAATCAGCCCCAGCATTTT	CASRQGHYFNQPQHF
NA	NA	13	TRBV30	TRBJ2-5	TGTGCCTGGAGTGTACATGGGCAAGAGACCCAGTACTTC	CAWSVHGQETQYF
NA	NA	15	TRBV9	TRBJ1-1	TGTGCCAGCAGCCCCCGGTGGGGGGGGAGCACTGAAGCTTTCTTT	CASSPRWGGSTEAFF
NA	NA	13	TRBV7-2	TRBJ2-3	TGTGCCAGCAGCTTACAGGTTCCAGATACGCAGTATTTT	CASSLQVPDTQYF
few	TRBD1	13	TRBV4-1	TRBJ1-1	TGCGCCAGCAGCCAACAGGGGGCCACTGAAGCTTTCTTT	CASSQQGATEAFF
NA	NA	14	TRBV6-6	TRBJ1-5	TGTGCCAGCAGTTACTTGCCACAGAATCAGCCCCAGCATTTT	CASSYLPQNQPQHF
NA	NA	13	TRBV11-3	TRBJ2-2	TGTGCCAGCAGCCGCGAGGACACCGGGGAGCTGTTTTTT	CASSREDTGELFF
few	NA	12	TRBV4-3	TRBJ1-2	TGCGCCAGCAGCCAAGATCGGGGCGGCTACACCTTC	CASSQDRGGYTF
NA	NA	14	TRBV9	TRBJ1-1	TGTGCCAGCAGCGTAGGAGGCAGGTTAACTGAAGCTTTCTTT	CASSVGGRLTEAFF
once	TRBD1	13	TRBV30	TRBJ1-1	TGTGCCTGGAGGAGGGGGCCGAACACTGAAGCTTTCTTT	CAWRRGPNTEAFF
NA	TRBD1	15	TRBV6-1	TRBJ1-2	TGTGCCAGCAGTGAAAGGGCAGGGGGCACCTATGGCTACACCTTC	CASSERAGGTYGYTF
NA	TRBD1	15	TRBV6-1	TRBJ2-3	TGTGCCAGCAGTGTCCGGGACAGGGATACAGATACGCAGTATTTT	CASSVRDRDTDTQYF
NA	TRBD1	14	TRBV11-3	TRBJ1-1	TGTGCCAGCAGCTTAGGGACAGGGGTGGGTGAAGCTTTCTTT	CASSLGTGVGEAFF
once	TRBD2	17	TRBV6-8	TRBJ2-1	TGTGCCAGCAGTTTATCGCGGGGGGGCCTTGGTTACAATGAGCAGTTCTTC	CASSLSRGGLGYNEQFF
NA	NA	14	TRBV18	TRBJ2-7	TGTGCCAGCTCCCTAGGACGGAGCTGGAGCGAGCAGTACTTC	CASSLGRSWSEQYF